These 6 T cell receptor beta chains were sequenced from one sample in a study of technical replicates of blood from a few donors (dated by TCRdb to about 2017). Libraries were prepared through the immunoSEQ multiplex PCR assay. In TCRdb, the immuneACCESS table is reduced to in-frame sequences with V and J assigned. These tables do not hold every clone; where another copy was compared, an unresolved V gene accounts for under half, and the others remain unexplained. The sample table shows around 76,000 clones, and approximately 90% are seen once. The ten largest clones add up to 0.27% of the sample. The sequenced sample was T cells isolated from PBMCs. Every receptor here comes from a human donor in good health.

The chain employs TRBV19 and TRBJ1-4; D is perhaps TRBD1 (6 bases). The V gene's germline CDR1 is LNHDA and CDR2 SQIVND (reference sequence). Trimming took 10 bases from V and 0 from J, leaving 24 bases between them. This CDR3 spans 18 amino acids. This CDR3 reads CATSEWGGRRATNEKLFF. In DNA, the CDR3 is TGTGCCACCAGCGAGTGGGGGGGGCGTCGAGCAACTAATGAAAAACTGTTTTTT. The full variable domain, in which reference TRBV19 and TRBJ1-4 provide the parts outside the CDR3, is DGGITQSPKYLFRKEGQNVTLSCEQNLNHDAMYWYRQDPGQGLRLIYYSQIVNDFQKGDIAEGYSVSREKKESFPLTVTSAQKNPTAFYLCATSEWGGRRATNEKLFFGSGTQLSVL.

This chain joins TRBV5-4 and TRBJ2-7, with 11 bases matching TRBD2. Germline loops: CDR1 SGHNT, CDR2 YYREEE (reference sequence). The length of the CDR3 is 14 residues. V lost 2 bases, J lost 4 bases, and 2 bases stayed unmatched. As DNA, the CDR3 is TGTGCCAGCAGCTTTAGCGGGGGGGTTTACGAGCAGTACTTC. It yields the protein CASSFSGGVYEQYF.

The V call is TRBV5-1, the J call TRBJ1-5, with 7 positions matching TRBD1. The V segment lost 0 bases and the J segment 5 bases; nucleotides outside the gene matches: 2. Germline CDR1 reads SGHRS; CDR2 reads YFSETQ. The CDR3 runs 14 residues. Here the CDR3 DNA reads TGCGCCAGCAGCTTGGCAACAGGGGATCAGCCCCAGCATTTT. Translation: CASSLATGDQPQHF.

The V gene is TRBV30, the J gene TRBJ2-7; no firm D call. Looked up from germline, CDR1 is GTSNPN and CDR2 is SVGIG (reference sequence). This CDR3 contains 13 residues. V was clipped by 7 bases and J by 4 bases, with 17 bases between them. DNA for the CDR3: TGTGCCTTAACCACCGGTGTTTCTTACGAGCAGTACTTC. It is translated as CALTTGVSYEQYF.

This clone was counted only a few times. The rearrangement links TRBV7-2 to TRBJ2-1, with 9 bases fitting TRBD2. J gave up 7 bases and V 4 bases, and 14 bases lay outside the gene matches. The CDR3 totals 17 residues. The germline gives CDR1 SGHTA, CDR2 FQGNSA. The CDR3 reads CASSSRLAARPGNEQFF. The CDR3 nucleotides read TGTGCCAGCAGCTCCCGACTAGCGGCACGCCCGGGGAATGAGCAGTTCTTC.

This clone was counted between two and nine times. The CDR3 reads CASSDYRGGETQYF. CDR3 DNA sequence: TGTGCCAGCAGCGATTACAGGGGTGGAGAGACCCAGTACTTC. The chain employs TRBV5-4 and TRBJ2-5, with 7 bases fitting TRBD1. J was trimmed by 4 bases and V by 4 bases; bases with no gene match: 7. Looked up from germline, CDR1 is SGHNT and CDR2 is YYREEE (reference sequence). The CDR3 contains 14 residues.